This is a list of T cell receptor beta chains from one sample in a study of T-cell reconstitution after alpha-beta-depleted transplantation in children. TCRdb called the PCR reads again in MiXCR, with one record for every CDR3 protein. The repertoire has 70,000 or so distinct CDR3 sequences, about 11% of them found once; the top ten carry roughly 13%. The sequencing here drew on PBMCs, taken before TCRalphabeta/CD19-depleted stem cell transplant. The receptors stem from a boy aged 5 to 17 with acute myeloid leukemia, due to receive a stem cell transplant. Both conserved end residues are part of each CDR3. A D gene is named only where the DNA matches it firmly. Only some rows state a clone size, as once, few, many or a class for expanded clones.

j_call v_call clone_size d_call cdr3_nt cdr3_aa
TRBJ2-1 TRBV7-9 many TRBD1 TGTGCCAGCAGCTTGGCCGGGACAGAGGTATATGAGCAGTTCTTC CASSLAGTEVYEQFF
TRBJ2-7 TRBV6-2/TRBV6-3 many NA TGTGCCAGCAGTTACATGGGGGGACATTACTACGAGCAGTACTTC CASSYMGGHYYEQYF
TRBJ1-1 TRBV6-5 NA TRBD1 TGTGCCAGCAGTTCCGGGACAGGTCTCATGAACACTGAAGCTTTCTTT CASSSGTGLMNTEAFF
TRBJ1-4 TRBV3-1 many TRBD1 TGTGCCAGCAGCCCAACGAGGACAGGGAGGGAAAAACTGTTTTTT CASSPTRTGREKLFF
TRBJ2-7 TRBV7-9 many NA TGTGCCAGCAGCTTAGAGAACACGGGGGTAAATTCCTACGAGCAGTACTTC CASSLENTGVNSYEQYF
TRBJ1-5 TRBV2 NA NA TGTGCCAGCATTTTATCGGACAGCAAGGGCAATCAGCCCCAGCATTTT CASILSDSKGNQPQHF
TRBJ1-4 TRBV12-3/TRBV12-4 many NA TGTGCCAGCAGTTTTCGTGACAGGTACAATGAAAAACTGTTTTTT CASSFRDRYNEKLFF
TRBJ2-7 TRBV5-6 NA NA TGTGCCAGGGGCCCCGGGATTAGCGGCTCCTACGAGCAGTACTTC CARGPGISGSYEQYF
TRBJ1-6 TRBV7-1 NA NA TGTGCCAGCAGCTCAGGGATTACACATTATAATTCACCCCTCCACTTT CASSSGITHYNSPLHF
TRBJ2-2 TRBV25-1 many NA TGTGCCAGCAGTGAATACCCGGAACCCGGGGAGCTGTTTTTT CASSEYPEPGELFF
TRBJ1-6 TRBV20-1 many NA TGCAGTGCTAGTGTATTGGGCGTGAGCTCCTATAATTCACCCCTCCACTTT CSASVLGVSSYNSPLHF
TRBJ2-4 TRBV4-2 many NA TGTGCCAGCAGCCAAGATCGGGGGAGTGGGGTCAAAAACATTCAGTACTTC CASSQDRGSGVKNIQYF
TRBJ1-4 TRBV20-1 many NA TGCAGTGCTACCGGAAGGGCTACTAATGAAAAACTGTTTTTT CSATGRATNEKLFF
TRBJ2-5 TRBV20-1 many NA TGCAGTGCAGTCAGCTGGGACGCCCTGAGGCCGATAGAGACCCAGTACTTC CSAVSWDALRPIETQYF
TRBJ2-1 TRBV11-2 many TRBD2 TGTGCCAGCAGCCATCCCGTAGCGGGGGGCGAGCAGTTCTTC CASSHPVAGGEQFF
TRBJ1-4 TRBV13 NA NA TGTGCCAGCAGCTCCCGTGCCTGGGGAACAACTAATGAAAAACTGTTTTTT CASSSRAWGTTNEKLFF
TRBJ2-1 TRBV7-2 NA NA TGTGCCAGCAGCTGGAGGGGCCCGAATCGTGAGCAGTTCTTC CASSWRGPNREQFF
TRBJ1-3 TRBV7-2 many NA TGTGCCAGCAGCTTAGTACCGGAGGGAGGAAACACCATATATTTT CASSLVPEGGNTIYF
TRBJ2-1 TRBV5-5 many NA TGTGCCAGCAGCTTGATGGTTACAGCGCTCTCCTACAATGAGCAGTTCTTC CASSLMVTALSYNEQFF
TRBJ2-2 TRBV27 many TRBD1 TGTGCCAGCATCAGCCCGGACAGGCTGAACACCGGGGAGCTGTTTTTT CASISPDRLNTGELFF
TRBJ1-2 TRBV2 many NA TGTGCCAGCAGTGAAGCGTCCGGGACATTGTATGGCTACACCTTC CASSEASGTLYGYTF
TRBJ2-1 TRBV27 many NA TGTGCCAGCAGCCAACTAGTCAATGAGCAGTTCTTC CASSQLVNEQFF
TRBJ2-2 TRBV27 NA NA TGTGCCAGCAGTCTCAAAGGTCGGGTATCCACCGGGGAGCTGTTTTTT CASSLKGRVSTGELFF
TRBJ2-3 TRBV7-9 many TRBD2 TGTGCCAGCAGCTTAGGCCGCGTAGCGGGAGAAATTGATACGCAGTATTTT CASSLGRVAGEIDTQYF
TRBJ1-5 TRBV20-1 few NA TGCAGTGCTAGAGAAAGGGACAATCAGCCCCAGCATTTT CSARERDNQPQHF
TRBJ2-1 TRBV9 many TRBD2 TGTGCCAGCAGCGTAGCTACTAGCGGGAGTGAGCAGTTCTTC CASSVATSGSEQFF
TRBJ1-1 TRBV7-9 many NA TGTGCCAGCAGCTTGGGCAGGAACACTGAAGCTTTCTTT CASSLGRNTEAFF
TRBJ2-1 TRBV2 NA NA TGTGCCAGCAGCGCCACAGGGAAAGGGCAGTTCTTC CASSATGKGQFF
TRBJ2-1 TRBV6-2/TRBV6-3 many NA TGTGCCAGCAGACCGACGGTCTACAATGAGCAGTTCTTC CASRPTVYNEQFF
TRBJ1-1 TRBV7-9 many NA TGTGCCAGCAGCCTCCAGACAGCTGAAGCTTTCTTT CASSLQTAEAFF
TRBJ2-3 TRBV14 many TRBD2 TGTGCCAGCAGCCCGCGGACTAGGGGAAGCTATACGCAGTATTTT CASSPRTRGSYTQYF
TRBJ2-5 TRBV28 many NA TGTGCCAGCAGTTTAAGGGTTCGGCGGACTCAAGAGACCCAGTACTTC CASSLRVRRTQETQYF
TRBJ2-1 TRBV29-1 NA TRBD2 TGCAGCGCAGGACTAGCGGGGGCCTACAATGAGCAGTTCTTC CSAGLAGAYNEQFF
TRBJ2-3 TRBV7-2 many NA TGTGCCAGCAGCCGGGACTCCTCTAGCACAGATACGCAGTATTTT CASSRDSSSTDTQYF
TRBJ1-6 TRBV14 NA NA TGTGCCAGCAGCTATATCTCCCCCGGACCCCTCCACTTT CASSYISPGPLHF
TRBJ1-5 TRBV20-1 many TRBD1 TGCAGTGCTGGGGACAGATCCAATCAGCCCCAGCATTTT CSAGDRSNQPQHF
TRBJ1-2 TRBV27 many NA TGTGCCAGCAGTTTAATGTCGGGTGGCTACACCTTC CASSLMSGGYTF
TRBJ1-5 TRBV5-6 NA NA TGTGCCAGCAGCAAATTTGACAGATATAATCAGCCCCAGCATTTT CASSKFDRYNQPQHF
TRBJ1-6 TRBV4-2 few TRBD1 TGTGCCAGCAGCCCAGGGACAGGGTCAAAATCACCCCTCCACTTT CASSPGTGSKSPLHF
TRBJ2-3 TRBV15 many TRBD1 TGTGCCACCAGCAGTGTAGGGGGCTTCACAGATACGCAGTATTTT CATSSVGGFTDTQYF
TRBJ2-1 TRBV12-3/TRBV12-4 many NA TGTGCCAGCAGTTTAGAGGGAGCCTACAATGAGCAGTTCTTC CASSLEGAYNEQFF
TRBJ1-2 TRBV5-1 once TRBD1 TGTGCCATCAGCTTGACAGGGGACGGGAGCTATGGCTACACCTTC CAISLTGDGSYGYTF
TRBJ2-7 TRBV4-3 large NA TGCGCCAGCAGCCAAGGTGGGACTTTCTACGAGCAGTACTTC CASSQGGTFYEQYF
TRBJ2-1 TRBV5-6 many NA TGTGCCAGCAGCTTGGCCGCCGGGGTTACTAACAATGAGCAGTTCTTC CASSLAAGVTNNEQFF
TRBJ1-5 TRBV12-3/TRBV12-4 many NA TGTGCCAGCAGTTTTGGCAGGGTGGGCAATCAGCCCCAGCATTTT CASSFGRVGNQPQHF
TRBJ2-7 TRBV9 NA NA TGTGCCAGCAGCGTAGGCTTTGGCGGGACCTACGAGCAGTACTTC CASSVGFGGTYEQYF
TRBJ1-5 TRBV6-2/TRBV6-3 many NA TGTGCCAGCAGTTACTTGGGACGTCAGCCCCAGCATTTT CASSYLGRQPQHF
TRBJ2-1 TRBV11-2 many NA TGTGCCAGCAGCCAGATGAGGGGTTCCTACAATGAGCAGTTCTTC CASSQMRGSYNEQFF
TRBJ2-1 TRBV6-2/TRBV6-3 NA NA TGTGCCAGCAGTTACCAGGAGACAGTACTCTCCTACAATGAGCAGTTCTTC CASSYQETVLSYNEQFF
TRBJ2-3 TRBV10-3 few TRBD2 TGTGCCATCAGTGACCTAGCGGGCCTCACAGATACGCAGTATTTT CAISDLAGLTDTQYF
TRBJ2-1 TRBV19 many NA TGTGCCAGTAGCTTCTCCACAGGGCTGTATGACAATGAGCAGTTCTTC CASSFSTGLYDNEQFF
TRBJ2-1 TRBV20-1 many TRBD2 TGCAGTGCTAGCACTAGCGGGACGTACAATGAGCAGTTCTTC CSASTSGTYNEQFF
TRBJ2-3 TRBV11-3 once TRBD2 TGTGCCAGCAGGAACATAGCGGGAGCCACAGATACGCAGTATTTT CASRNIAGATDTQYF
TRBJ2-5 TRBV7-9 few TRBD1 TGTGCCAGCAGCTTATTAGGACAGGTAGAGACCCAGTACTTC CASSLLGQVETQYF
TRBJ2-3 TRBV7-9 many NA TGTGCCAGCAGCTTAGCGCTCAGGAGAGCGAATACGCAGTATTTT CASSLALRRANTQYF
TRBJ2-7 TRBV14 many NA TGTGCCAGCAGCCAAGTCTCTGCCTACGAGCAGTACTTC CASSQVSAYEQYF
TRBJ2-3 TRBV20-1 many NA TGCAGTATCCTCCCTGCGCGAGTTGTACGCACAGATACGCAGTATTTT CSILPARVVRTDTQYF
TRBJ2-1 TRBV6-4 many NA TGTGCCAGCAGTGTAGAACAGGGCTTCAACAATGAGCAGTTCTTC CASSVEQGFNNEQFF
TRBJ2-5 TRBV7-2 many NA TGTGCCAGCAGCCCTTACCCCTCTTTGGGAGAGACCCAGTACTTC CASSPYPSLGETQYF
TRBJ1-5 TRBV6-5 many NA TGTGCCAGCAGTTACTCGATTAGCAATCAGCCCCAGCATTTT CASSYSISNQPQHF